The rows below give T cell receptor beta chains drawn from one sample of a study of human T cells and chemical hapten exposure. TCRdb fed the 5' RACE reads into MiXCR, producing one record per CDR3 protein. This table holds 110,000 to 150,000 distinct CDR3 sequences, 3.5% to 5% found once. All receptors derive from a female donor in good health. Each CDR3 is given with its conserved first and last residue. Fields, in order: clone size, V gene, CDR3 protein. Where a row states a size, it is once, few, many or the class of an expanded clone; other rows omit it.

abundance: many; v_gene: TRBV6-6; CDR3aa: CASSYRSGRLSSYNEQFF
abundance: many; v_gene: TRBV7-8; CDR3aa: CASSLRRGGTDTQYF
abundance: many; v_gene: TRBV5-1; CDR3aa: CASRQDRDYGYTF
abundance: NA; v_gene: TRBV12-3/TRBV12-4; CDR3aa: CASTLWRTGGSYGYTF
abundance: many; v_gene: TRBV28; CDR3aa: CASSLVGEKLFF
abundance: many; v_gene: TRBV20-1; CDR3aa: CSASRQRTEAFF
abundance: many; v_gene: TRBV9; CDR3aa: CASSVVRQGPNTEAFF
abundance: few; v_gene: TRBV7-9; CDR3aa: CASSAGTAPNTEAFF
abundance: many; v_gene: TRBV6-1; CDR3aa: CASSESRYSGNTIYF
abundance: few; v_gene: TRBV6-5; CDR3aa: CASNRRGGEQYF